Below, one T cell receptor beta chain is given with its context. Its antigen is not known. This entry is derived from a study of cytomegalovirus exposure and HLA in healthy donors. Findings of the study overall: According to the study, around 180 TCR beta chains were cytomegalovirus-associated.

The germline V gene encodes CDR1 MNHEY and CDR2 SVGAGI. The ends lost 4 bases at V and 15 bases at J; junction bases unmatched: 7. This CDR3 spans 12 amino acids. PCR was performed using 60 Vbeta and 13 Jbeta primers. Per the authors' pipeline: Later work found approximately 87 million unique TCR beta chains, with 9 million to 13 million shared. TCRdb keeps only in-frame clones here, not all; method: immunoSEQ multiplex PCR. Clone size and the V and J calls come from that table; the DNA yielded D and trimming. The sample has 75,000 to 95,000 clones, approximately 90% seen once. The chain uses TRBV6-5 and TRBJ2-1; 9 nucleotides line up with TRBD1. Sequenced: PBMCs. The receptor comes from a man between 18 and 35 years old in good health and CMV-seronegative. Here the CDR3 reads CASSSGTGSRFF. CDR3 bases: TGTGCCAGCAGTTCCGGGACAGGGTCCCGGTTCTTC.